This TCR beta chain was sequenced during a study of T cell repertoires in cytomegalovirus infection. Study background: Evidence of both CMV infection and a matching HLA type came from public TCR beta signatures. General study points: The study found HLA-C-restricted CMV-specific TCR beta clonotypes dominating the ex vivo response.

Notes on this clonotype: Its cognate antigen is unknown.

The CDR3 is 13 residues long. V lost 2 bases and J lost 1, with 5 bases in between. The germline gives CDR1 MGHRA, CDR2 YSYEKL. TCRdb itself ran the reads through MiXCR, one entry per CDR3 protein. The table lists about 830,000 distinct CDR3 sequences, 32% of them singletons. The origin of this receptor is a human donor in good health (CMV status not recorded). Some clones in this sample may be carry-over from other donors' samples. The sample here was cultured CD8+ T cells from PBMCs, taken from culture after CMV antigen stimulation. The chain links TRBV4-1 to TRBJ1-1, with D uncertain. The CDR3 nucleotides are TGCGCCAGCAGCCAATCGGAGAACACTGAAGCTTTCTTT. This translates into CASSQSENTEAFF.